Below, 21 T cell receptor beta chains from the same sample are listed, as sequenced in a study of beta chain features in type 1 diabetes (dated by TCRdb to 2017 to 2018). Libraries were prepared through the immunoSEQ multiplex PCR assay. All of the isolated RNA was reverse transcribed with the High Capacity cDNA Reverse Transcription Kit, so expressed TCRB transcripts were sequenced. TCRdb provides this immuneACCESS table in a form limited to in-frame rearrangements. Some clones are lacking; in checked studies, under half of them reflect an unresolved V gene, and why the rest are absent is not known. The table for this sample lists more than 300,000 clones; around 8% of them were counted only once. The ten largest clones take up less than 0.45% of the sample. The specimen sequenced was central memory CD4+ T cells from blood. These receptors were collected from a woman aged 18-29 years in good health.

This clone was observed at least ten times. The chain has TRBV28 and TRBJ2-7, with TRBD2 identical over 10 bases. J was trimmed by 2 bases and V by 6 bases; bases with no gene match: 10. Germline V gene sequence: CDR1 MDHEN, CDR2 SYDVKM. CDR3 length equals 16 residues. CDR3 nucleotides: TGTGCCAGCAGCTTTACTTATGGACTAGCGGCCTACGAGCAGTACTTC. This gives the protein CASSFTYGLAAYEQYF.

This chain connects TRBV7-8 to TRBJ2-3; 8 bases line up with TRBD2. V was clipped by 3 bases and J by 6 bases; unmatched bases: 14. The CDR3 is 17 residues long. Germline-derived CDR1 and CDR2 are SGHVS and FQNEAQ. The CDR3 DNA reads TGTGCCAGCAGCTTTAGCGAAGGGACTAGAGGGCGGGATACGCAGTATTTT. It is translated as CASSFSEGTRGRDTQYF.

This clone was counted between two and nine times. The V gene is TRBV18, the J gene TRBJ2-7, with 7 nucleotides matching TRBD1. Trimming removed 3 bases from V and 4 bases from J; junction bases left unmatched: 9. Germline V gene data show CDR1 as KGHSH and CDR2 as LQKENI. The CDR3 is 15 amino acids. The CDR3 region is CASSPRQGGEYEQYF. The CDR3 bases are TGTGCCAGCTCACCCCGACAGGGTGGAGAATACGAGCAGTACTTC.

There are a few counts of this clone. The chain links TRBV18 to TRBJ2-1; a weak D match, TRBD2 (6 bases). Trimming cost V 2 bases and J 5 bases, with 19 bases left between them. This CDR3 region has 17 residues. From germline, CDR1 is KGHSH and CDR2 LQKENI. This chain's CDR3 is CASSPTTSGGSHNEQFF. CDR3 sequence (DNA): TGTGCCAGCTCACCAACCACTAGTGGGGGGAGCCACAATGAGCAGTTCTTC.

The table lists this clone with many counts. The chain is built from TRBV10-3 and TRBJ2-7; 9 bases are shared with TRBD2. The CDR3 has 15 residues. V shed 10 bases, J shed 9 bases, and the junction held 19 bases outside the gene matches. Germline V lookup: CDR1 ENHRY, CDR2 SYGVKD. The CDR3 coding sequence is TGTGCCACGGGACTAGCACAGGTCCCCCCTGGTGGGCAGTACTTC. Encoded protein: CATGLAQVPPGGQYF.

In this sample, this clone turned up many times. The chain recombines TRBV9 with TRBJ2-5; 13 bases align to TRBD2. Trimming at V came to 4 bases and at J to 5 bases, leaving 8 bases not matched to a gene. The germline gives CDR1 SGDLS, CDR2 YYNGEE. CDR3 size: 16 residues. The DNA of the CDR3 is TGTGCCAGCAGCTCTAGTGGGACTAGCGGGATGGAGACCCAGTACTTC. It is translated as CASSSSGTSGMETQYF.

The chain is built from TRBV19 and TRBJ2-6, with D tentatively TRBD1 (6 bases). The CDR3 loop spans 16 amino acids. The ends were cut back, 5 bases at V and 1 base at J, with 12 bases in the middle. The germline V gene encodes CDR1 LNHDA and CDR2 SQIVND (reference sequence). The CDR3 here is CASSPTGKSGANVLTF. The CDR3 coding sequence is TGTGCCAGTAGTCCAACAGGGAAGTCTGGGGCCAACGTCCTGACTTTC.

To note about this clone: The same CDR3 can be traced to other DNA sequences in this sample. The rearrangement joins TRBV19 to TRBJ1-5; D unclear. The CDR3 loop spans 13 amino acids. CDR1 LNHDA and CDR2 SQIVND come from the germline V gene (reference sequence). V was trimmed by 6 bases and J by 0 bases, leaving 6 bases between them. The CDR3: CASSVGSNQPQHF. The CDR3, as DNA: TGTGCCAGTAGCGTGGGTAGCAATCAGCCCCAGCATTTT.

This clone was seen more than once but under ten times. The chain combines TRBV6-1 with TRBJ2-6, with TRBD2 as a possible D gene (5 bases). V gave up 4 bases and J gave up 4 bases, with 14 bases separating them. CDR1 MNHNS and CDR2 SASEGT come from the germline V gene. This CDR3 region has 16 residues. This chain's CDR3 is CASSGRGGLGANVLTF. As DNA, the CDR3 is TGTGCCAGCAGTGGGAGAGGAGGTCTGGGGGCCAACGTCCTGACTTTC.

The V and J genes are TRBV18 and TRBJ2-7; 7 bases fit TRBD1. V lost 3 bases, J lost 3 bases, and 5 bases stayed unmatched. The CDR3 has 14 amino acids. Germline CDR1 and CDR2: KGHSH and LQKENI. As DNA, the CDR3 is TGTGCCAGCTCACCCGGGACAGCAGACTACGAGCAGTACTTC. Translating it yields CASSPGTADYEQYF.

For the CDR3, the DNA is TGTGCCAGCAGATCGGACGGGTACTATGGCTACACCTTC. Translation: CASRSDGYYGYTF. The J gene is TRBJ1-2, the V gene TRBV6-6, with D uncertain. V was clipped by 6 bases and J by 3 bases, with 11 bases between them. The CDR3 has 13 amino acids. From germline, CDR1 is MNHNY and CDR2 SVGAGI (reference sequence).

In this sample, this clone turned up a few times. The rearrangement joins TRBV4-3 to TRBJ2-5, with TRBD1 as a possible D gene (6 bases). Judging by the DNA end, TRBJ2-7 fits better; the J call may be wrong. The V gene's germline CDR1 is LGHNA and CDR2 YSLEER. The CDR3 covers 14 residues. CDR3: CASSQEGLGGEQYF. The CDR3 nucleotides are TGCGCCAGCAGCCAAGAGGGGCTAGGGGGCGAGCAGTACTTC.

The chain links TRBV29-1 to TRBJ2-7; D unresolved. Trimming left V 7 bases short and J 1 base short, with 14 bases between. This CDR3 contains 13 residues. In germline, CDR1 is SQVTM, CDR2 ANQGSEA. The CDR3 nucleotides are TGCAGCGCGGTATCGGGTACATCCTACGAGCAGTACTTC. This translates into CSAVSGTSYEQYF.

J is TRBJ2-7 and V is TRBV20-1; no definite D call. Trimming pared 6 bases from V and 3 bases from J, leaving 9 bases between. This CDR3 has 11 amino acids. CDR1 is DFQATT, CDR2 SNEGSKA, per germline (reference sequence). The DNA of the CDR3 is TGCAGTGCCAAGGCCCACTACGAGCAGTACTTC. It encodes CSAKAHYEQYF.

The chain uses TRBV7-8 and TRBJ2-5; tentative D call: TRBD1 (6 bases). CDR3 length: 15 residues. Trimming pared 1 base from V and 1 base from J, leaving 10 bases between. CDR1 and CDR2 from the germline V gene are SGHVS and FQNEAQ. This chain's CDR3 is CASSLGQVFQETQYF. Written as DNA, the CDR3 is TGTGCCAGCAGCTTAGGACAGGTCTTCCAAGAGACCCAGTACTTC.

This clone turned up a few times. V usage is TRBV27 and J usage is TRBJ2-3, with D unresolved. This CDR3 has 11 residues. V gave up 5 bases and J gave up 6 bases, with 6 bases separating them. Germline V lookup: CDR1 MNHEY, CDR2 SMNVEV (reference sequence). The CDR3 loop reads CASSAWDTQYF. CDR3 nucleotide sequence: TGTGCCAGCAGTGCGTGGGATACGCAGTATTTT.

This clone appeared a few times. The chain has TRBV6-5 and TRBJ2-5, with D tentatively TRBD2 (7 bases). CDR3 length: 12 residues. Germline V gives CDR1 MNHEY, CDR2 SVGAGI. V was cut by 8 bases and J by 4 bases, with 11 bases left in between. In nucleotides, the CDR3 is TGTGCCAGCGGGGGGGCTAGAGAGACCCAGTACTTC. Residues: CASGGARETQYF.

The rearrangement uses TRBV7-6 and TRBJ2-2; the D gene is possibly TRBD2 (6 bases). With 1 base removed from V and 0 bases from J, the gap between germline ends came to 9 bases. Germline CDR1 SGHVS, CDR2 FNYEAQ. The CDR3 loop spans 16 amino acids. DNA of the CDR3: TGTGCCAGCAGCTTAGAGGCGGGATCGAACACCGGGGAGCTGTTTTTT. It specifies CASSLEAGSNTGELFF. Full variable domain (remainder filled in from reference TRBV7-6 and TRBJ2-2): GAGVSQSPRYKVTKRGQDVALRCDPISGHVSLYWYRQALGQGPEFLTYFNYEAQQDKSGLPNDRFSAERPEGSISTLTIQRTEQRDSAMYRCASSLEAGSNTGELFFGEGSRLTVL.

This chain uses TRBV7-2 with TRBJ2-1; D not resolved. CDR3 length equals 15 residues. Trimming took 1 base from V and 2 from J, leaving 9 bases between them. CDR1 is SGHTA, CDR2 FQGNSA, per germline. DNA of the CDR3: TGTGCCAGCAGCTTAGATGGGATCCCCTACAATGAGCAGTTCTTC. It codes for CASSLDGIPYNEQFF.

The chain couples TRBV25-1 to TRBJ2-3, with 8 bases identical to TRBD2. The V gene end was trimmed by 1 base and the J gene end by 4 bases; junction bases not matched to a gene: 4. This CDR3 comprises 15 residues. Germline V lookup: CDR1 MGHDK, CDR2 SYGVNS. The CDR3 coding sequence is TGTGCCAGCAGTGAATCTACGGGAGGGGCAGATACGCAGTATTTT. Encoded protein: CASSESTGGADTQYF.

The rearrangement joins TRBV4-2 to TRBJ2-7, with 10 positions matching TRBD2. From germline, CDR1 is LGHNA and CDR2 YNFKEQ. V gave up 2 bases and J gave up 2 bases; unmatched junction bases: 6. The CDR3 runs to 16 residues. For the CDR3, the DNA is TGTGCCAGCAGCCAACTGACCGGGACTAGCGCCTACGAGCAGTACTTC. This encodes CASSQLTGTSAYEQYF.